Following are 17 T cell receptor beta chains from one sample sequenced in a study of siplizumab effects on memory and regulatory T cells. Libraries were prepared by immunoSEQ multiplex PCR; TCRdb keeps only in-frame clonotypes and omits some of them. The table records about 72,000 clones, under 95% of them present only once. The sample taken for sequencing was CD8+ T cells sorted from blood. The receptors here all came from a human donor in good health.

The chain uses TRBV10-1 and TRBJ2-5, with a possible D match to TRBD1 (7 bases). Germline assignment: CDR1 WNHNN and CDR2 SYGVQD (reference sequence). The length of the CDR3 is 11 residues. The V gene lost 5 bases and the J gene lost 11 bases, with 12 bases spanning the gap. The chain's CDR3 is CASSQGGEQYF. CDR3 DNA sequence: TGCGCCAGCAGTCAGGGGGGTGAGCAGTACTTC.

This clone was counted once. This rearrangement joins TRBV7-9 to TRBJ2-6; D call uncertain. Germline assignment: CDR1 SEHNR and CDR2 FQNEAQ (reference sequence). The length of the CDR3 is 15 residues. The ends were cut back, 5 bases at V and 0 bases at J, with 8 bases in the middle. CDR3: CASSVGDSGANVLTF. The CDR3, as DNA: TGTGCCAGCAGCGTCGGTGACTCTGGGGCCAACGTCCTGACTTTC.

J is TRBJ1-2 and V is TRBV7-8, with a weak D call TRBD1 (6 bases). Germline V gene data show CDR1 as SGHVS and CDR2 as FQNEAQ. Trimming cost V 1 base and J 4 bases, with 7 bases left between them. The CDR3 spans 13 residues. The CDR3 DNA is TGTGCCAGCAGCTTAGAACAGGGCTATGGCTACACCTTC. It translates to CASSLEQGYGYTF.

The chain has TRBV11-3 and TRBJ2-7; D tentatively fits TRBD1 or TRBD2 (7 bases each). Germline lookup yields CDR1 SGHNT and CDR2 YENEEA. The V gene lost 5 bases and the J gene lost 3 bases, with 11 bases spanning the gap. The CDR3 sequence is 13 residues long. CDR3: CASSPRGGYEQYF. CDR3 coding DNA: TGTGCCAGCAGCCCCAGGGGGGGCTACGAGCAGTACTTC.

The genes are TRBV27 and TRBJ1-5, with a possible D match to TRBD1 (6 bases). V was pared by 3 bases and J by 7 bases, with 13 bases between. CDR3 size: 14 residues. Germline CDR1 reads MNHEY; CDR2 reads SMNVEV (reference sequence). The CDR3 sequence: CASSFQSGDQPQHF. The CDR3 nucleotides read TGTGCCAGCAGTTTTCAGTCAGGGGACCAGCCCCAGCATTTT.

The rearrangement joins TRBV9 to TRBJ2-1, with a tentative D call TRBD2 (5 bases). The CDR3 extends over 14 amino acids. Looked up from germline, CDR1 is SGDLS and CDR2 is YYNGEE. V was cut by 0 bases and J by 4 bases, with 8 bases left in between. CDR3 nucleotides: TGTGCCAGCAGCGTAGTTAGCGCGTACAATGAGCAGTTCTTC. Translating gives CASSVVSAYNEQFF.

This CDR3 is CASSLLATDFYTEAFF. The DNA of the CDR3 is TGTGCCAGCAGCCTACTAGCTACAGATTTTTACACTGAAGCTTTCTTT. The chain has TRBV7-9 and TRBJ1-1; D remains unclear. Trimming took off 5 bases at V and 3 bases at J, with 19 bases between the two ends. The CDR3 covers 16 residues. Per germline, CDR1 SEHNR and CDR2 FQNEAQ (reference sequence).

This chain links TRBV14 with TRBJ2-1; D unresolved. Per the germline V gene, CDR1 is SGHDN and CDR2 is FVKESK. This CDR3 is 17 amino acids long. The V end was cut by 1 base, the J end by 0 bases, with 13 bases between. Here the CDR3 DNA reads TGTGCCAGCAGCCAAGGTTCTAGGCTAAGCTCCTACAATGAGCAGTTCTTC. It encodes CASSQGSRLSSYNEQFF.

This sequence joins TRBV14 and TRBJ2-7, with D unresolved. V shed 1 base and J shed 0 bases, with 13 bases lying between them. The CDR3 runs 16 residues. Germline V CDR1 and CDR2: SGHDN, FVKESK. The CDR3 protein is CASSQAGRLYSYEQYF. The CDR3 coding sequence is TGTGCCAGCAGCCAAGCGGGCAGGCTATACTCCTACGAGCAGTACTTC.

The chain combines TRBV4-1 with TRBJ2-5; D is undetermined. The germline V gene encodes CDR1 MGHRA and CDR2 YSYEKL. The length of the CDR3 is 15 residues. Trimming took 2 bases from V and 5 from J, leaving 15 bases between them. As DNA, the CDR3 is TGCGCCAGCAGCCAAAATTCAGTGGCGGCGGAGACCCAGTACTTC. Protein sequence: CASSQNSVAAETQYF.

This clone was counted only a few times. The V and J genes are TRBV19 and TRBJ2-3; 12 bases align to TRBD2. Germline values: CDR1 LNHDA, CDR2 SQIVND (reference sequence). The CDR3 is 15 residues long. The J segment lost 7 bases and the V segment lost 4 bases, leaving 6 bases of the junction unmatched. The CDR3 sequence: CASSTLAGGVNTQYF. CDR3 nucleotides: TGTGCCAGTAGTACCCTAGCGGGAGGGGTGAATACGCAGTATTTT.

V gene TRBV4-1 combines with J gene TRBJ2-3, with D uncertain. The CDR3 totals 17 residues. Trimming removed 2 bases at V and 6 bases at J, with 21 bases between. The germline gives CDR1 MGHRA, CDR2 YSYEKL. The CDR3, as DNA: TGCGCCAGCAGCCAACTAAATCGACCTTCCTTGGGGGATACGCAGTATTTT. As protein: CASSQLNRPSLGDTQYF.

The CDR3 region has the DNA TGCGCCAGCAGCCCCGTAGCCCCCGCGGAGCAGTACTTC. This gives the protein CASSPVAPAEQYF. The chain carries TRBV5-1 and TRBJ2-7, with D unresolved. Trimming removed 4 bases from V and 7 bases from J, with 15 bases in between. CDR1 is SGHRS, CDR2 YFSETQ, per germline. CDR3 length: 13 amino acids.

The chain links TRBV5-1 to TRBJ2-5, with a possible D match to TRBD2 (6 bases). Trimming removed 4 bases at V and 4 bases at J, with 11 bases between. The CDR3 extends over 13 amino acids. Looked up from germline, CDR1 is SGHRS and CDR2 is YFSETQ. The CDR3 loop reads CASSTDYPETQYF. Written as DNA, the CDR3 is TGCGCCAGCAGCACGGACTATCCAGAGACCCAGTACTTC.

In DNA form, the CDR3 reads TGTGCCAGCAGTGCGCTGGAGCTCACAGATACGCAGTATTTT. It translates to CASSALELTDTQYF. The chain uses TRBV6-1 and TRBJ2-3, with D hard to call. This CDR3 has 14 residues. Per germline, CDR1 MNHNS and CDR2 SASEGT. Trimming cost V 4 bases and J 2 bases, with 10 bases left between them.

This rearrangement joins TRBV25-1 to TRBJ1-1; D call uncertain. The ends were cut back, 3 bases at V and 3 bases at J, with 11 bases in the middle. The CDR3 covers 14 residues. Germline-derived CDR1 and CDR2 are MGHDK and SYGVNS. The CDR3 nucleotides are TGTGCCAGCAGTGATTACATTACTGACACTGAAGCTTTCTTT. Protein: CASSDYITDTEAFF.

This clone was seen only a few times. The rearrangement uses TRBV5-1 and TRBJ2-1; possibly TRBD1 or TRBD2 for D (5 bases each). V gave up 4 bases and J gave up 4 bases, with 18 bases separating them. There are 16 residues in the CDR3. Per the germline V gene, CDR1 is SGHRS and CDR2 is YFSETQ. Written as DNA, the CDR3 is TGCGCCAGCAGCGCCGGGCCGCAGGGAGAATACAATGAGCAGTTCTTC. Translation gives CASSAGPQGEYNEQFF.